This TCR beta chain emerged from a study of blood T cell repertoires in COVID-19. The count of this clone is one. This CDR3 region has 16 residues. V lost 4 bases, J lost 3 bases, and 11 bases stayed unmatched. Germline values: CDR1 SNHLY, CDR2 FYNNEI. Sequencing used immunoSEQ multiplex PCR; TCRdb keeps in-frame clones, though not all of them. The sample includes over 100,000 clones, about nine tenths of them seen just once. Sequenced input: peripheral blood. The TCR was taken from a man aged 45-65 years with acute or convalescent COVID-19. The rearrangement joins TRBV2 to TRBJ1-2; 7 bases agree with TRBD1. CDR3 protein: CASSGDGTGTDYGYTF. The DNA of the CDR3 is TGTGCCAGCAGTGGAGATGGGACCGGGACAGACTATGGCTACACCTTC.